This T cell receptor beta chain was documented in a study of shared clonotypes between healthy human individuals. Genomic DNA belonging to each subset was distributed in equal measure over several immunoSEQ plates. Sorted-subset replicate PCRs used approximately 180 ng of genomic DNA. This amount corresponded to about 30,000 T cell genomes. Generated by immunoSEQ multiplex PCR, the TCRdb table keeps only in-frame clones and is missing some. The sample records some 1 million clones, roughly 75% being singletons. There are 14 residues in the CDR3. The V gene end was trimmed by 2 bases and the J gene end by 8 bases; junction bases not matched to a gene: 7. Germline V CDR1 and CDR2: SGHRS, YFSETQ. The study separated CD4+ cells into CD45RA+ naive and CD45RA-negative memory subsets.

This TCR derives from a man aged 18 to 35 in good health. The gene calls are TRBV5-1 and TRBJ2-4; 7 bases are shared with TRBD2. Source material: memory CD4+ T cells sorted from blood. The subset denotes: CD45RA-negative fraction. CDR3 nucleotides: TGCGCCAGCAGCTTCGACGGGGGGAAAGACATTCAGTACTTC. This codes for CASSFDGGKDIQYF.